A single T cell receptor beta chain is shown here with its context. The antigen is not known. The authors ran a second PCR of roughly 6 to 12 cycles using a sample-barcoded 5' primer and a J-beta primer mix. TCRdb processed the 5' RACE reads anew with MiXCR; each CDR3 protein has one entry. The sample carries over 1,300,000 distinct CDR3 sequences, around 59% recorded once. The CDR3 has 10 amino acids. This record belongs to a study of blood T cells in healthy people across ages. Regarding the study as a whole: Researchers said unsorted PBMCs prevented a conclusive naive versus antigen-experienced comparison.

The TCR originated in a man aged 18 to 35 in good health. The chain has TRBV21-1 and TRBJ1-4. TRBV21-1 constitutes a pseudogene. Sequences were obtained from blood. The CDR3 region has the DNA TGTGCCAGCCCGAATGAAAAACTGTTTTTT. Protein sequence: CASPNEKLFF.